These 32 T cell receptor beta chains were all obtained from the same sample, sequenced in a study of blood T cell repertoires in COVID-19. The table came from immunoSEQ multiplex PCR; TCRdb's copy has only in-frame clones and leaves some out. The sample comprises over 250,000 clones, 85% of which are singletons, and roughly 5.3% rests with the top ten. Specimen: peripheral blood. The receptors shown here come from a man in his fifties with active or convalescent COVID-19.

This chain links TRBV15 with TRBJ1-2, with D perhaps matching TRBD1 (6 bases). The V and J ends lost 1 base and 2 bases respectively, with 17 bases between them. This CDR3 contains 17 residues. From germline, CDR1 is LNHNV and CDR2 YYDKDF (reference sequence). Here the CDR3 DNA reads TGTGCCACCAGCAGAGGGGGGCAGGGGAGTCAGAACTATGGCTACACCTTC. This gives the protein CATSRGGQGSQNYGYTF.

This chain uses TRBV7-2 with TRBJ1-1; 8 nucleotides align to TRBD1. The CDR3 has 13 amino acids. Unmatched junction bases numbered 1, after V lost 5 bases and J lost 2 bases. Germline V CDR1 and CDR2: SGHTA, FQGNSA. DNA of the CDR3: TGTGCCAGCAGCGGACAGGGAAACACTGAAGCTTTCTTT. Translating gives CASSGQGNTEAFF.

The chain joins TRBV15 to TRBJ2-1, with D unresolved. Germline V gene sequence: CDR1 LNHNV, CDR2 YYDKDF (reference sequence). The CDR3 sequence is 14 residues long. Trimming shortened V by 0 bases and J by 6 bases, and 9 bases separated the two germline ends. CDR3 amino acids: CATSRDGWPNEQFF. CDR3 DNA: TGTGCCACCAGCAGAGATGGCTGGCCCAATGAGCAGTTCTTC.

This chain uses TRBV19 with TRBJ1-2, with D perhaps TRBD1 (6 bases). The germline V and J ends were trimmed by 5 bases and 3 bases, with 13 bases remaining between them. CDR1 and CDR2 (germline): LNHDA, SQIVND (reference sequence). The CDR3 spans 14 residues. The chain's CDR3 is CASSSTGYDYGYTF. The CDR3 DNA reads as TGTGCCAGTAGTTCCACAGGGTACGACTATGGCTACACCTTC.

The table lists this clone with a count of one. The gene calls are TRBV5-1 and TRBJ2-1; maybe TRBD1 (6 bases). The CDR3 is 17 residues long. CDR1 and CDR2 from the germline V gene are SGHRS and YFSETQ. Deletions cut 2 bases from V and 3 bases from J, with 18 bases between. CDR3: CASSFTRRGRNYNEQFF. CDR3 nucleotides: TGCGCCAGCAGCTTTACCCGCAGGGGCCGTAACTACAATGAGCAGTTCTTC.

The chain uses TRBV5-5 and TRBJ1-6, with D perhaps TRBD1 (5 bases). The CDR3 runs 16 residues. In germline, CDR1 is SGHKS, CDR2 YYEKEE (reference sequence). V was cut by 0 bases and J by 7 bases, with 14 bases left in between. The CDR3 sequence is CASSLVPGGGNSPLHF. The CDR3 DNA follows: TGTGCCAGCAGCTTGGTTCCCGGGGGAGGGAATTCACCCCTCCACTTT.

In this sample, this clone turned up a few times. V is TRBV3-1 (or the pseudogene TRBV3-2) and J is TRBJ1-2, with TRBD1 as a possible D gene (5 bases). Trimming pared 4 bases from V and 7 bases from J, leaving 10 bases between. From germline, CDR1 is LGHDT and CDR2 YNNKEL (reference sequence). The CDR3 has 12 amino acids. CDR3 sequence reads: CASSPHGGGYTF. Here the CDR3 DNA reads TGTGCCAGCAGCCCTCACGGGGGTGGCTACACCTTC.

This chain uses TRBV11-2 with TRBJ2-1; TRBD2 aligns across 11 bases. Losses at the gene ends were 5 bases for V and 3 bases for J; bases not matched to a gene: 6. CDR3 length: 16 residues. The germline V gene encodes CDR1 SGHAT and CDR2 FQNNGV. CDR3 nucleotides: TGTGCCAGCAGCCCCAGACTAGCGGGACTCTACAATGAGCAGTTCTTC. It specifies CASSPRLAGLYNEQFF.

This chain uses TRBV18 with TRBJ2-1; TRBD1 matches 9 bases. V was clipped by 3 bases and J by 1 base; unmatched bases: 4. Germline CDR1 and CDR2: KGHSH and LQKENI. The CDR3 has 16 amino acids. CDR3 sequence (DNA): TGTGCCAGCTCACCCTATGGGACAGGGTCCTACAATGAGCAGTTCTTC. Translating it yields CASSPYGTGSYNEQFF.

The chain couples TRBV28 to TRBJ1-5; no reliable D call. This CDR3 spans 14 amino acids. Germline CDR1 reads MDHEN; CDR2 reads SYDVKM. V lost 4 bases and J 1 base, leaving 8 bases between the germline ends. This CDR3 reads CASSSWRSNQPQHF. Written as DNA, the CDR3 is TGTGCCAGCAGTTCGTGGCGGAGCAATCAGCCCCAGCATTTT.

The chain couples TRBV5-1 to TRBJ1-1, with 9 bases that match TRBD1. V lost 4 bases to trimming and J lost 0 bases; unmatched junction nucleotides: 7. Germline CDR1 reads SGHRS; CDR2 reads YFSETQ. The CDR3 totals 16 residues. CDR3 DNA sequence: TGCGCCAGCAGCGGGCCGACAGGGGGTGTGAACACTGAAGCTTTCTTT. It codes for CASSGPTGGVNTEAFF. Using reference TRBV5-1 and TRBJ1-1 for the parts outside the CDR3, the full variable domain is KAGVTQTPRYLIKTRGQQVTLSCSPISGHRSVSWYQQTPGQGLQFLFEYFSETQRNKGNFPGRFSGRQFSNSRSEMNVSTLELGDSALYLCASSGPTGGVNTEAFFGQGTRLTVV.

This chain connects TRBV4-2 to TRBJ1-5; D may be TRBD1 (6 bases). This CDR3 contains 13 residues. Germline V CDR1 and CDR2: LGHNA, YNFKEQ. Trimming took 6 bases from V and 7 from J, leaving 13 bases between them. CDR3 amino acids: CASSRDRRQPQHF. CDR3 bases: TGTGCCAGCAGTCGAGACAGGCGGCAGCCCCAGCATTTT.

Remarks on this clone: The sample carries other DNA sequences with the same CDR3. CDR3 sequence (DNA): TGCGCCAGCAGCCACGGCACTACCTACGAGCAGTACTTC. Its protein product is CASSHGTTYEQYF. V usage is TRBV4-1 and J usage is TRBJ2-7; no clear D. There are 13 residues in the CDR3. CDR1 and CDR2 from the germline V gene are MGHRA and YSYEKL. Trimming took off 3 bases at V and 2 bases at J, with 8 bases between the two ends.

This chain links TRBV14 with TRBJ2-7, with D maybe TRBD1 (5 bases). This CDR3 comprises 12 residues. The germline CDR1 and CDR2 sequences are SGHDN and FVKESK. V lost 3 bases and J lost 2, with 5 bases in between. The CDR3 loop is CASSQGPYEQYF. CDR3 DNA sequence: TGTGCCAGCAGCCAGGGGCCCTACGAGCAGTACTTC.

The rearrangement links TRBV5-1 to TRBJ1-4; 7 positions match TRBD1. The CDR3 loop spans 16 amino acids. V lost 0 bases, J lost 2 bases, and 4 bases stayed unmatched. The germline gives CDR1 SGHRS, CDR2 YFSETQ. The CDR3 sequence: CASSLGQGSTNEKLFF. The CDR3 nucleotides read TGCGCCAGCAGCTTGGGACAGGGATCGACTAATGAAAAACTGTTTTTT.

This clone was observed a single time. This rearrangement joins TRBV11-2 to TRBJ1-6; D not certain. CDR3 size: 16 residues. The germline gives CDR1 SGHAT, CDR2 FQNNGV. The V and J ends lost 2 bases and 7 bases respectively, with 15 bases between them. This CDR3 is CASSLYAGSANSPLHF. The CDR3 region has the DNA TGTGCCAGCAGCTTATATGCAGGTTCAGCAAATTCACCCCTCCACTTT. Looking up the rest from reference TRBV11-2 and TRBJ1-6 gives the full variable domain: EAGVAQSPRYKIIEKRQSVAFWCNPISGHATLYWYQQILGQGPKLLIQFQNNGVVDDSQLPKDRFSAERLKGVDSTLKIQPAKLEDSAVYLCASSLYAGSANSPLHFGNGTRLTVT.

The CDR3 DNA reads TGTGCCAGCAGTGTCACCCTTTCCGACAGGGAAGAGACCCAGTACTTC. Encoded protein: CASSVTLSDREETQYF. This sequence joins TRBV25-1 and TRBJ2-5; TRBD1 matches 7 bases. Germline CDR1 is MGHDK and CDR2 is SYGVNS. V dropped 4 bases and J dropped 3; count of bases not matched to a gene: 11. The CDR3 length is 16 residues.

This sequence joins TRBV28 and TRBJ1-5, with TRBD1 matching 8 bases. From germline, CDR1 is MDHEN and CDR2 SYDVKM. This CDR3 is 14 amino acids long. With V trimmed by 7 bases and J by 11 bases, 13 bases remained unmatched. CDR3 nucleotide sequence: TGTGCCAGCACCCCACAGGGGGGAGTGAAGTCCCAGCATTTT. It translates to CASTPQGGVKSQHF. The variable domain in full, completed from reference TRBV28 and TRBJ1-5, reads DVKVTQSSRYLVKRTGEKVFLECVQDMDHENMFWYRQDPGLGLRLIYFSYDVKMKEKGDIPEGYSVSREKKERFSLILESASTNQTSMYLCASTPQGGVKSQHFGDGTRLSIL.

The J gene is TRBJ2-4, the V gene TRBV24-1, with D maybe TRBD2 (5 bases). Germline assignment: CDR1 KGHDR and CDR2 SFDVKD. V shed 12 bases and J shed 7 bases, with 18 bases lying between them. This CDR3 contains 13 residues. The CDR3 DNA reads TGTGCCGCCGCGAGCGGTCCCGGGAACATTCAGTACTTC. Encoded protein: CAAASGPGNIQYF.

V gene TRBV7-2 combines with J gene TRBJ2-7; weak D call: TRBD2 (6 bases). The CDR3 loop spans 17 amino acids. V dropped 0 bases and J dropped 0 bases, with 15 bases sitting between them. The germline V gene has CDR1 SGHTA and CDR2 FQGNSA. The CDR3 region has the DNA TGTGCCAGCAGCTTAGCATTGAGCGGGCGCAACTCCTACGAGCAGTACTTC. Its protein product is CASSLALSGRNSYEQYF.

V usage is TRBV7-8 and J usage is TRBJ1-5; no clear D. From germline, CDR1 is SGHVS and CDR2 FQNEAQ. V was shortened by 1 base and J by 1 base, with 5 bases between the two germline ends. The CDR3 totals 14 residues. The CDR3 here is CASSLVASNQPQHF. The CDR3, as DNA: TGTGCCAGCAGCTTAGTGGCCAGCAATCAGCCCCAGCATTTT. Combining the CDR3 with reference TRBV7-8 and TRBJ1-5 gives the whole variable domain GAGVSQSPRYKVAKRGQDVALRCDPISGHVSLFWYQQALGQGPEFLTYFQNEAQLDKSGLPSDRFFAERPEGSVSTLKIQRTQQEDSAVYLCASSLVASNQPQHFGDGTRLSIL.

V usage is TRBV27 and J usage is TRBJ2-3, with 8 bases aligning to TRBD2. There are 15 residues in the CDR3. Germline V lookup: CDR1 MNHEY, CDR2 SMNVEV (reference sequence). The J segment lost 1 base and the V segment lost 6 bases, leaving 6 bases of the junction unmatched. The CDR3, as DNA: TGTGCCAGCAGCGGGGGGGAGCTGGGCACAGATACGCAGTATTTT. As protein: CASSGGELGTDTQYF.

In nucleotides, the CDR3 is TGCAGTGCTAGACGGACAGAAAGTAACACCTTC. Translation gives CSARRTESNTF. The rearrangement links TRBV20-1 to TRBJ1-2; a weak D match, TRBD1 (6 bases). This CDR3 region has 11 residues. V shed 2 bases and J shed 12 bases, with 13 bases lying between them. Looked up from germline, CDR1 is DFQATT and CDR2 is SNEGSKA (reference sequence).

V and J are TRBV29-1 and TRBJ2-7, with 10 bases identical to TRBD2. J was trimmed by 0 bases and V by 6 bases; bases with no gene match: 8. Germline V lookup: CDR1 SQVTM, CDR2 ANQGSEA. The CDR3 has 15 amino acids. The CDR3 DNA sequence: TGCAGCGTAAGACTAGCGGGCCTCAGCTCCTACGAGCAGTACTTC. Translation: CSVRLAGLSSYEQYF.

The chain employs TRBV11-1 and TRBJ2-2; 8 bases are shared with TRBD2. The V gene's germline CDR1 is SGHAT and CDR2 FQDESV (reference sequence). The CDR3 consists of 16 residues. The ends lost 0 bases at V and 5 bases at J; junction bases unmatched: 5. In nucleotides, the CDR3 is TGTGCCAGCAGCTTAGCGCGGGGACTAGGGACCGGGGAGCTGTTTTTT. It encodes CASSLARGLGTGELFF.

The J gene is TRBJ1-4, the V gene TRBV25-1, with D unclear. Trimming left V 5 bases short and J 2 bases short, with 12 bases between. Germline-derived CDR1 and CDR2 are MGHDK and SYGVNS. The CDR3 has 15 residues. Written as DNA, the CDR3 is TGTGCCAGCAGTCTAGCTGGAGCCACTAATGAAAAACTGTTTTTT. Protein product: CASSLAGATNEKLFF.

V gene TRBV5-4 combines with J gene TRBJ2-7; 10 nucleotides align to TRBD2. The CDR3 covers 14 residues. CDR1 is SGHNT, CDR2 YYREEE, per germline (reference sequence). With V trimmed by 4 bases and J by 5 bases, 6 bases remained unmatched. CDR3 sequence: CASSPSSGRNEQYF. CDR3 sequence (DNA): TGTGCCAGCAGCCCGTCTAGCGGGAGAAACGAGCAGTACTTC.

The V call is TRBV12-5, the J call TRBJ1-1, with TRBD1 identical over 7 bases. V trimming: 6 bases; J trimming: 3 bases; junction bases outside the gene matches: 10. The germline V gene encodes CDR1 LGHNT and CDR2 FRNRAP. The length of the CDR3 is 15 residues. The CDR3 spells CASGSYDRADTEAFF. The CDR3 DNA is TGTGCTAGTGGCTCGTACGACAGGGCCGACACTGAAGCTTTCTTT.

This chain joins TRBV28 and TRBJ2-3, with TRBD1 matching over 9 bases. Unmatched junction bases numbered 9, after V lost 2 bases and J lost 0 bases. This CDR3 region has 18 residues. The V gene's germline CDR1 is MDHEN and CDR2 SYDVKM. The CDR3 nucleotides are TGTGCCAGCAGTTTACTTAGACAGGGGGGCTCTAGCACAGATACGCAGTATTTT. Residues: CASSLLRQGGSSTDTQYF.

The V gene is TRBV4-3, the J gene TRBJ2-1; the D gene is possibly TRBD1 (5 bases). Germline V gene data show CDR1 as LGHNA and CDR2 as YSLEER. CDR3 length: 17 amino acids. With 2 bases removed from V and 3 bases from J, the gap between germline ends came to 17 bases. CDR3 nucleotides: TGCGCCAGCAGCCAACAACTGGGGCGGTCAGGCTACAATGAGCAGTTCTTC. As protein: CASSQQLGRSGYNEQFF.

The chain recombines TRBV7-8 with TRBJ2-4; the D is unclear. The CDR3 spans 14 residues. Trimming removed 3 bases at V and 1 base at J, with 7 bases between. Germline V CDR1 and CDR2: SGHVS, FQNEAQ. The DNA of the CDR3 is TGTGCCAGCAGCTTGGGCGATGCCAAAAACATTCAGTACTTC. Translating gives CASSLGDAKNIQYF. The complete variable domain, with remaining parts taken from reference TRBV7-8 and TRBJ2-4, reads GAGVSQSPRYKVAKRGQDVALRCDPISGHVSLFWYQQALGQGPEFLTYFQNEAQLDKSGLPSDRFFAERPEGSVSTLKIQRTQQEDSAVYLCASSLGDAKNIQYFGAGTRLSVL.

The rearrangement uses TRBV12-3 or TRBV12-4 and TRBJ1-1; D not certain. V lost 6 bases, J lost 4 bases, and 9 bases lay in between. The CDR3 runs 12 residues. CDR3 region: CASSLRFTEAFF. The CDR3 DNA reads TGTGCCAGCAGCCTCAGATTCACTGAAGCTTTCTTT.